This T cell receptor beta chain was sequenced during a study of shared clonotypes between healthy human individuals. Unmatched junction bases numbered 11, after V lost 4 bases and J lost 3 bases. This CDR3 is built from 16 residues. Germline-derived CDR1 and CDR2 are SGHRS and YFSETQ. Sequencing used immunoSEQ multiplex PCR; TCRdb keeps in-frame clones, though not all of them. The sample comprises a few million clones, approximately 90% of which are singletons, and 0.37% rests with the top ten. Study-level points and caveats: Large depth notwithstanding, sorted-subset sequencing proved incomplete by rarefaction.

Worth noting for this clone: The antigen remains undetermined. Other DNA sequences within the sample encode an identical CDR3.

Sequencing was done on a sample of naive CD4+ T cells from PBMCs. The subset here: CD45RA+ positively selected. The rearrangement uses TRBV5-1 and TRBJ2-7, with 9 bases that match TRBD2. This TCR came from a man between 18 and 29 years old in good health. Some clones in this sample may be carry-over from other donors' samples. The CDR3 is CASSLGLAGTYYEQYF. In DNA, the CDR3 is TGCGCCAGCAGCCTGGGGCTAGCGGGAACATACTACGAGCAGTACTTC.